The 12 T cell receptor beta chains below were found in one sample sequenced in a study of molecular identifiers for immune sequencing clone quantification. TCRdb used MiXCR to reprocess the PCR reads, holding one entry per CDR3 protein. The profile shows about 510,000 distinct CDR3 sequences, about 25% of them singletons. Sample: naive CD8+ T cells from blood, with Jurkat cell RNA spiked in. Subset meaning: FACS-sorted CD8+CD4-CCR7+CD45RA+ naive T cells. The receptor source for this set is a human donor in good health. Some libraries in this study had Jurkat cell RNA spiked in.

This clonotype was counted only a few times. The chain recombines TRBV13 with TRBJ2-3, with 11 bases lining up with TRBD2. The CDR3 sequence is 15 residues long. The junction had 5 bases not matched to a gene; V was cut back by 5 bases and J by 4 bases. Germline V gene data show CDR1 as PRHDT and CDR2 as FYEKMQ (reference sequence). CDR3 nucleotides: TGTGCCAGCAGCGTTAGCGGGAGGGCCTCAGATACGCAGTATTTT. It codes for CASSVSGRASDTQYF.

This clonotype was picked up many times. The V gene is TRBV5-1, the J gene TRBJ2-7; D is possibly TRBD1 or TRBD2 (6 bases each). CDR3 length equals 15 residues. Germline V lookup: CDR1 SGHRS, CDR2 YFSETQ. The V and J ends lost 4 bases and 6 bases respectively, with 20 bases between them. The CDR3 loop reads CASSDPGAGSVEQYF. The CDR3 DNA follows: TGCGCCAGCAGCGACCCGGGGGCGGGTTCAGTCGAGCAGTACTTC.

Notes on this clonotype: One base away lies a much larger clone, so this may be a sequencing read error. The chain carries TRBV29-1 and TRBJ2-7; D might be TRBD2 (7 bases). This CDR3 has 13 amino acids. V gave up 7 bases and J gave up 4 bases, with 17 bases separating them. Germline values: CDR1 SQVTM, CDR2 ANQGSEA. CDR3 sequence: CSGGGDQGYEQYF. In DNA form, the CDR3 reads TGCAGCGGTGGGGGGGACCAGGGGTACGAGCAGTACTTC.

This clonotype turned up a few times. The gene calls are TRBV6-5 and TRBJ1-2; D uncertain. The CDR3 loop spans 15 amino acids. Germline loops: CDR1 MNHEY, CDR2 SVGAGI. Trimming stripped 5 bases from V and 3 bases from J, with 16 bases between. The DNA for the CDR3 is TGTGCCAGCAGTCAACGAGCTGTCCCCGACTATGGCTACACCTTC. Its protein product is CASSQRAVPDYGYTF.

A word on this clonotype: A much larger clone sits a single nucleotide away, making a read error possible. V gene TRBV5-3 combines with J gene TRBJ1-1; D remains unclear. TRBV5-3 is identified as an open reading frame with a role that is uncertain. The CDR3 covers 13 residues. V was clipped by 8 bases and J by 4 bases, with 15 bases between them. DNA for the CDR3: TGTGCCAGCAGGTATGCTCTTGGCACTGAAGCTTTCTTT. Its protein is CASRYALGTEAFF.

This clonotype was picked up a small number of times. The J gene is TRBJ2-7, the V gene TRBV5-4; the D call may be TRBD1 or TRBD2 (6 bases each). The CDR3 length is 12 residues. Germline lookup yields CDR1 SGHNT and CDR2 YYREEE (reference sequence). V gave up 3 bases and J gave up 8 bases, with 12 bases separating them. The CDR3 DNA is TGTGCCAGCAGCTCCTCCGGGGGCCAGCAGTACTTC. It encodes CASSSSGGQQYF.

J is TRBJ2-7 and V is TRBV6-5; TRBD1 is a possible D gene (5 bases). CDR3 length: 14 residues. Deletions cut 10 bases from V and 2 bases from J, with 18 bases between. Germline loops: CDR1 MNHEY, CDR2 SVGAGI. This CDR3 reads CATGLAGITYEQYF. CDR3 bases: TGTGCCACAGGGCTGGCAGGGATCACCTACGAGCAGTACTTC.

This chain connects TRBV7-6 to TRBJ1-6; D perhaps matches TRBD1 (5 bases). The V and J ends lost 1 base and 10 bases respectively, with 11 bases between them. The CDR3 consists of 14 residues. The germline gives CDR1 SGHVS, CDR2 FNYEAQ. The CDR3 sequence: CASSLGVDKSPLHF. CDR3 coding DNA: TGTGCCAGCAGCTTAGGCGTGGACAAATCACCCCTCCACTTT.

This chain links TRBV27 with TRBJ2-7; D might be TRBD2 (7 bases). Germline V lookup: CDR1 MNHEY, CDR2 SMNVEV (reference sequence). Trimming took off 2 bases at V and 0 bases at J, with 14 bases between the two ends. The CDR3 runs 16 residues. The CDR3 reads CASSLGGRGSSYEQYF. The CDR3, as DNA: TGTGCCAGCAGTTTAGGGGGGAGGGGGAGCTCCTACGAGCAGTACTTC.

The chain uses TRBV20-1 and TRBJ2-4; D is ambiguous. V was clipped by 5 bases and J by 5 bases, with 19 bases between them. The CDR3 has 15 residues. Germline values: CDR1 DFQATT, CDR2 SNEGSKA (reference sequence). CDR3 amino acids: CSAAQIKDLENIQYF. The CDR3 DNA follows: TGCAGTGCTGCGCAGATCAAGGACCTGGAAAACATTCAGTACTTC.

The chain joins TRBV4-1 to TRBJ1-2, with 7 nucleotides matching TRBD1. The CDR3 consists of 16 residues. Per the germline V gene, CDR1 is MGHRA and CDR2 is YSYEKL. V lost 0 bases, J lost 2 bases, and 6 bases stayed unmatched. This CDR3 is CASSQDGTGANYGYTF. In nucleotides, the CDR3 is TGCGCCAGCAGCCAAGACGGTACAGGGGCAAACTATGGCTACACCTTC.

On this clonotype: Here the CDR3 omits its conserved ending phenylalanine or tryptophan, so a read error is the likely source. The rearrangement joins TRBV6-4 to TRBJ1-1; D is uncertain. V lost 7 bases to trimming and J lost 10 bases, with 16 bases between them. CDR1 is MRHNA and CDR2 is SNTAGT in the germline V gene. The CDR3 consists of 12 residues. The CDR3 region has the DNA TGTGCCAGCATCCCAACAGAGGACGTAGCTTTCTTA. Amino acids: CASIPTEDVAFL.